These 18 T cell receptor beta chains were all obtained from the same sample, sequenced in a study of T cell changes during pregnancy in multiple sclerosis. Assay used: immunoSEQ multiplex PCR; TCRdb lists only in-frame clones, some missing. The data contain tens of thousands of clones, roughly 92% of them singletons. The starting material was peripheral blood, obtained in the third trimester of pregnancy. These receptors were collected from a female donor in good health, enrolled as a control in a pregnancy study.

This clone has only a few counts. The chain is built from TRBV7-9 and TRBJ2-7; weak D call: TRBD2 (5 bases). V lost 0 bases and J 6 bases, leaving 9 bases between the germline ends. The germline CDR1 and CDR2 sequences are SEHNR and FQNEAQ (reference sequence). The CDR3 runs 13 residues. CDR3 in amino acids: CASSLAGASEQYF. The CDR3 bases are TGTGCCAGCAGCTTAGCGGGAGCTTCCGAGCAGTACTTC.

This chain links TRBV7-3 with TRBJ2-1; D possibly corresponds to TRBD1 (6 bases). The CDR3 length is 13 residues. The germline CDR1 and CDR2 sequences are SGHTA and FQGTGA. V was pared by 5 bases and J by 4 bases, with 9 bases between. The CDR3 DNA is TGTGCCAGCAGCCCCAGGGGATACAATGAGCAGTTCTTC. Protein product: CASSPRGYNEQFF.

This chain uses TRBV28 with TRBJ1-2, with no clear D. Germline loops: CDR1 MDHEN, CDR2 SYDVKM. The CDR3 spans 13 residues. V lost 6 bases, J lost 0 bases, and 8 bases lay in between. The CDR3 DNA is TGTGCCAGCAGCTTCACTGCTAACTATGGCTACACCTTC. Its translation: CASSFTANYGYTF.

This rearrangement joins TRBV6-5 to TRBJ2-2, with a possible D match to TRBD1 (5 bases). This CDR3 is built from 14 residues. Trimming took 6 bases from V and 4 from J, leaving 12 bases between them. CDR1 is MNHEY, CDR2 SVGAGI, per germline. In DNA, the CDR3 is TGTGCCAGCAGGGCTGCAGGGTCCACCGGGGAGCTGTTTTTT. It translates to CASRAAGSTGELFF.

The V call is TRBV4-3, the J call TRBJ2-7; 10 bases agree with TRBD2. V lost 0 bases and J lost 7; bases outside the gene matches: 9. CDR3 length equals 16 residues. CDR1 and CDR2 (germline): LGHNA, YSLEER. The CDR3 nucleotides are TGCGCCAGCAGCCAAGATAGGCTAGCGGGAGTTGGAGAGCAGTACTTC. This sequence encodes CASSQDRLAGVGEQYF.

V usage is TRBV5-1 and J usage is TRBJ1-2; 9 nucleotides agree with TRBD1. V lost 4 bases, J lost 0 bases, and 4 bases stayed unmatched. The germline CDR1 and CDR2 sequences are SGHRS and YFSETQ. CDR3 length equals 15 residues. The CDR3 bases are TGCGCCAGCAGCCCGGGACAGGGACCTAACTATGGCTACACCTTC. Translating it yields CASSPGQGPNYGYTF. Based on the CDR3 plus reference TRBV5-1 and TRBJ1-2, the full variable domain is KAGVTQTPRYLIKTRGQQVTLSCSPISGHRSVSWYQQTPGQGLQFLFEYFSETQRNKGNFPGRFSGRQFSNSRSEMNVSTLELGDSALYLCASSPGQGPNYGYTFGSGTRLTVV.

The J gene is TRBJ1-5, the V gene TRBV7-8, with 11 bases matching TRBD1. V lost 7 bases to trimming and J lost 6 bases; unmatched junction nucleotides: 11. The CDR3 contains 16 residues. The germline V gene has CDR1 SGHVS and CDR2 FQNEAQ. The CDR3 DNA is TGTGCCAGCATCTCATATTCGGGACAGGGGGTTCAGCCCCAGCATTTT. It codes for CASISYSGQGVQPQHF.

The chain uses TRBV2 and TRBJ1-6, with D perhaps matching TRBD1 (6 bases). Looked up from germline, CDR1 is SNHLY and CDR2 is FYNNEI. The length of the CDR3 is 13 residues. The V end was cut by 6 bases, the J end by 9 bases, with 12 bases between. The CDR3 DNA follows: TGTGCCAGCAGGCGTACAGGGCCTTCACCCCTCCACTTT. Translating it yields CASRRTGPSPLHF.

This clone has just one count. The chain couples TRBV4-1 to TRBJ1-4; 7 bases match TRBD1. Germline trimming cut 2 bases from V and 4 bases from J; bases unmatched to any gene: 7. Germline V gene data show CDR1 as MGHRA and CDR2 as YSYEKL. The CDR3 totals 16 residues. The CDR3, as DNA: TGCGCCAGCAGCCAACCCTTACAGGGGAGTAATGAAAAACTGTTTTTT. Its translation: CASSQPLQGSNEKLFF.

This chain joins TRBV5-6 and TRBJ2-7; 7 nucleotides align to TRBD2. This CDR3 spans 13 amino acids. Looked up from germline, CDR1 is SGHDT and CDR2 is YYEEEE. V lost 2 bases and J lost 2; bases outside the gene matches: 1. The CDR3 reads CASSFGTTYEQYF. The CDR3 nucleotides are TGTGCCAGCAGCTTTGGGACTACCTACGAGCAGTACTTC.

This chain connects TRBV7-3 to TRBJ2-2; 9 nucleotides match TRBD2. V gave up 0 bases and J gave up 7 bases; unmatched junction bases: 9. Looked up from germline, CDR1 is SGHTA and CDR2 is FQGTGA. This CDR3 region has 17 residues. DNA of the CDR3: TGTGCCAGCAGCTTAACGAGGGCTAGCGGGATAAACGGGGAGCTGTTTTTT. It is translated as CASSLTRASGINGELFF.

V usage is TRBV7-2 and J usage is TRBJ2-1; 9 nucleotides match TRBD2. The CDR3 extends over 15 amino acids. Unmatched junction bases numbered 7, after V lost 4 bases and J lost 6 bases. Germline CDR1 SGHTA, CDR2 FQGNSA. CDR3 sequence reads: CASSSERGATNEQFF. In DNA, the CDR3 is TGTGCCAGCAGCTCCGAGCGGGGGGCCACCAATGAGCAGTTCTTC.

Here the CDR3 DNA reads TGTGCCAGCCGCAGGACGGGATCCGGGGAGCTGTTTTTT. Protein product: CASRRTGSGELFF. V and J are TRBV2 and TRBJ2-2; the D gene is possibly TRBD2 (5 bases). Germline values: CDR1 SNHLY, CDR2 FYNNEI. CDR3 size: 13 residues. V lost 8 bases, J lost 6 bases, and 13 bases lay in between.

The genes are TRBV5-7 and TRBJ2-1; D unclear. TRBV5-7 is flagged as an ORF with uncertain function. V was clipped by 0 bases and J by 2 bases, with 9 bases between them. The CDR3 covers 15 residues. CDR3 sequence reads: CASSLASAAYNEQFF. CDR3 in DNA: TGTGCCAGCAGCTTGGCCTCGGCGGCCTACAATGAGCAGTTCTTC.

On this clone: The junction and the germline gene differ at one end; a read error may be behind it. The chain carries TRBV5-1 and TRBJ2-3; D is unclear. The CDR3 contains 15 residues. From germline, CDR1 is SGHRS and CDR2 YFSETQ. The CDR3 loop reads CASRLGGGSTDTQYF. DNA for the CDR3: TGCGCCAGCAGGTTGGGTGGCGGCAGCACAGATACGCAGTATTTT.

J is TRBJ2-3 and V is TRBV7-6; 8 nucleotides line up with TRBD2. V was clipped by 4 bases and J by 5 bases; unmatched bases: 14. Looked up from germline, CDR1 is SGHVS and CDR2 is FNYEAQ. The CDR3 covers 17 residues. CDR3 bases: TGTGCCAGCAGCTCCAGGGGATCAGCGGGAGCGGAAGATACGCAGTATTTT. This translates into CASSSRGSAGAEDTQYF.

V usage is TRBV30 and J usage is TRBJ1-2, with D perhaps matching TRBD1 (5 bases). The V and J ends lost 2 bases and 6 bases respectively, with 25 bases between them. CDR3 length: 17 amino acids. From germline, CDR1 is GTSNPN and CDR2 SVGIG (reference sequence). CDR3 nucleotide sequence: TGTGCCTGGAGTCCTCAAGGACATTTCGGCGCGGAAGATGGCTACACCTTC. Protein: CAWSPQGHFGAEDGYTF.

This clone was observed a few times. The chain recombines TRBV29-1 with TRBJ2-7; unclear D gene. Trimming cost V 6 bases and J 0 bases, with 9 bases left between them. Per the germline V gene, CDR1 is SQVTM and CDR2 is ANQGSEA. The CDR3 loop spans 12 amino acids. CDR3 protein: CSVLTLSYEQYF. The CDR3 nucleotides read TGCAGCGTACTGACACTCTCCTACGAGCAGTACTTC.